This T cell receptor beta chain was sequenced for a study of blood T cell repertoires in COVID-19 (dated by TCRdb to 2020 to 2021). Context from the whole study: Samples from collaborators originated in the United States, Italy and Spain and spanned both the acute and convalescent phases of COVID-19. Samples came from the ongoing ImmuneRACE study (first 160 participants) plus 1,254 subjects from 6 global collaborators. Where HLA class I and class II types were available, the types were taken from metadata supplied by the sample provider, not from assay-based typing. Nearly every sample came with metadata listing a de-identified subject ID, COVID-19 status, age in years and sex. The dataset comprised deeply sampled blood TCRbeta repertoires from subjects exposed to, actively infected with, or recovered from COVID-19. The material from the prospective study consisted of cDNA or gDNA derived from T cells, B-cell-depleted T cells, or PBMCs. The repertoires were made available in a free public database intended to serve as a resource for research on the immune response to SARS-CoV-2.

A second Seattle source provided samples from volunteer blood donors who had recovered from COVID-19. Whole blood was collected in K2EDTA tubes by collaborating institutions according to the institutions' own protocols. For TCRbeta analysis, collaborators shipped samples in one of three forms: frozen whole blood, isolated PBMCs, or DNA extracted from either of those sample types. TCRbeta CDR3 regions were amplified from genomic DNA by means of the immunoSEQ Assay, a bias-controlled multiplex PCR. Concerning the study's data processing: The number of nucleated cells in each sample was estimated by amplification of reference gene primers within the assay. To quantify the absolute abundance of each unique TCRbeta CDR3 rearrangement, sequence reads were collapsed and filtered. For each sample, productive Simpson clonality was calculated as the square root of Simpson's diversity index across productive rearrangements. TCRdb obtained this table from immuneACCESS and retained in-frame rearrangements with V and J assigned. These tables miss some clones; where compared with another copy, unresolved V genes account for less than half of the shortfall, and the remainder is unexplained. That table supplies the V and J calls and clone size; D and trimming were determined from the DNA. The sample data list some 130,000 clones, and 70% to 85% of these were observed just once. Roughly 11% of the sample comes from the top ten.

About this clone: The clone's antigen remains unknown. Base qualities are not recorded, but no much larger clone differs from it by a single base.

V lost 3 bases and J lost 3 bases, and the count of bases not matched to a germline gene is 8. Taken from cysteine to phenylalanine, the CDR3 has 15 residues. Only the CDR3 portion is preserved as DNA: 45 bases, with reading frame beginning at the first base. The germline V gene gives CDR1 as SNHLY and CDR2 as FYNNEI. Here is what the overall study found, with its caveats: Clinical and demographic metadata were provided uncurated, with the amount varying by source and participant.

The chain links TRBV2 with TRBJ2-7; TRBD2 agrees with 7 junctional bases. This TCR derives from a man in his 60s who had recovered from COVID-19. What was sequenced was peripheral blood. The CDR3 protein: CASSDGLAVYYEQYF. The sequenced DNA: TGTGCCAGCAGTGATGGGCTAGCGGTGTACTACGAGCAGTACTTC. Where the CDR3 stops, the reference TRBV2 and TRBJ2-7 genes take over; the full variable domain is EPEVTQTPSHQVTQMGQEVILRCVPISNHLYFYWYRQILGQKVEFLVSFYNNEISEKSEIFDDQFSVERPDGSNFTLKIRSTKLEDSAMYFCASSDGLAVYYEQYFGPGTRLTVT.